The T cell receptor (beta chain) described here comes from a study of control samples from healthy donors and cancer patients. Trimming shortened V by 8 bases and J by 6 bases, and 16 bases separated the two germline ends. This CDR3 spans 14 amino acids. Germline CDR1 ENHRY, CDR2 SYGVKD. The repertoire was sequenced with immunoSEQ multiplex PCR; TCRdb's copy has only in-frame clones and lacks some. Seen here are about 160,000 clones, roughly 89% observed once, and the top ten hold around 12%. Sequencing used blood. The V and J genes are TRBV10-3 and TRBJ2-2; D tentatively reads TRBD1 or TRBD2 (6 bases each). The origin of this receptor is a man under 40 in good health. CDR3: CAIGWAGEAGELFF. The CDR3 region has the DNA TGTGCCATCGGTTGGGCAGGGGAGGCCGGGGAGCTGTTTTTT.